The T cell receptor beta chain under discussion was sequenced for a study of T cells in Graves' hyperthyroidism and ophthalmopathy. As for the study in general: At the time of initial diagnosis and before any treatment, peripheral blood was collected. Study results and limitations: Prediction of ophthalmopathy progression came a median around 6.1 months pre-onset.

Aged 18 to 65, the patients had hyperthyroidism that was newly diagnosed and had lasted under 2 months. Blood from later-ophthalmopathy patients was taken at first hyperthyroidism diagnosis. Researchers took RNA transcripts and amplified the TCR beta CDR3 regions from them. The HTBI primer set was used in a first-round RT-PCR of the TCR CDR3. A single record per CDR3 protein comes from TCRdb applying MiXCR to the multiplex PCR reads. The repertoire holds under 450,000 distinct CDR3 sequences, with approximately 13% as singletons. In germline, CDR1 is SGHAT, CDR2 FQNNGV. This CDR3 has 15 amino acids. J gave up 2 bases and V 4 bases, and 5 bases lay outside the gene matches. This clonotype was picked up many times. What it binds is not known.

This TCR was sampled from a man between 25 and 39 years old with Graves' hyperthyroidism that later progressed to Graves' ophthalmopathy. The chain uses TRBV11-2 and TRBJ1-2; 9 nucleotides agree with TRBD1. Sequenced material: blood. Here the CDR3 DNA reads TGTGCCAGCAGCTCGTCGACAGGGGGAAACTATGGCTACACCTTC. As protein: CASSSSTGGNYGYTF.